What follows is one T cell receptor beta chain and its context. Its antigen is unknown. This entry belongs to a study of CXCR3-negative and CXCR3-positive naive CD8 T cells. Study findings and constraints: Naive CXCR3-positive cells had TRB CDR3s more hydrophobic than those of CXCR3-negative naive cells. TRB CDR3 properties served as the basis for inferring TCR strength, and surface CD5 was comparable between naive subsets. Comparably high diversity was seen in both naive subsets, and much lower diversity in memory CD8+ cells.

Each TRB cDNA library was prepared by 5' RACE (with UMI labels). TCRdb reworked the 5' RACE reads into one entry per CDR3 protein, no DNA. Its listing shows around 60,000 distinct CDR3 sequences. The germline CDR1 and CDR2 sequences are DFQATT and SNEGSKA (reference sequence). This CDR3 has 15 amino acids. This TCR was recovered from a human donor in good health. Some clones in this sample may be carry-over from other donors' samples. Source material: naive CXCR3+ CD8+ T cells from blood. Described subset: CD45RO-CCR7+CD27+CD95- naive CD8+ T cells expressing CXCR3 (TNR3+). The V and J genes are TRBV20-1 and TRBJ2-7. CDR3 in amino acids: CSARDLNSATYEQHF.